This TCR beta chain was captured in a study of breast tumors, draining lymph nodes, adjacent tissues. Study results and caveats: Data only fit, rather than demonstrated, lymph node origin of most tumor T cells.

TCRdb processed the multiplex PCR reads anew with MiXCR; each CDR3 protein has one entry. The repertoire includes about 32,000 distinct CDR3 sequences, 35% to 45% of them detected once, and approximately 10% sits in the top ten. V was trimmed by 0 bases and J by 0 bases, leaving 9 bases between them. Germline V gene sequence: CDR1 SGHTA, CDR2 FQGNSA. This CDR3 has 16 residues. Points on this clonotype: What it binds is unknown.

Material for sequencing was breast tumor tissue. This sequence originates from a female donor with breast cancer. Some clones in this sample may be carry-over from other donors' samples. The chain carries TRBV7-2 and TRBJ2-1, with D possibly matching TRBD2 (6 bases). The CDR3 DNA sequence: TGTGCCAGCAGCTTAGCAGGGACTGGCTCCTACAATGAGCAGTTCTTC. It translates to CASSLAGTGSYNEQFF.